The 31 T cell receptor beta chains listed next were all sequenced from one sample in a study of Ad26.COV2.S vaccination and SARS-CoV-2 variants. Treatment noted: roughly 18 received Ad26.COV2.S at low or high dose, single or two shots; about 5 received placebo; per-sample allocation not given. Sampling took place 63 days after the first vaccine or placebo injection. The assay was immunoSEQ multiplex PCR, and TCRdb's table has in-frame clones only and misses some. The table has approximately 410,000 clones, about 92% seen once. Sequenced material: peripheral blood, taken in a trial of Ad26.COV2.S vaccine versus placebo. The origin of the receptors is a person between 18 and 59 years old who received the Ad26.COV2.S COVID-19 vaccine or a placebo.

This clone occurred once. V usage is TRBV6-5 and J usage is TRBJ1-1; 7 positions agree with TRBD1. The CDR3 totals 14 residues. V was clipped by 6 bases and J by 1 base; unmatched bases: 5. Per germline, CDR1 MNHEY and CDR2 SVGAGI. The CDR3 here is CASSNRDRNTEAFF. The CDR3 coding sequence is TGTGCCAGCAGCAACCGGGACAGGAACACTGAAGCTTTCTTT.

This chain joins TRBV21-1 and TRBJ2-7. TRBV21-1 is noted as a pseudogene. The CDR3 contains 13 residues. In DNA, the CDR3 is TGTGCCAGCAGCAAATCACGGATCTACGAGCAGTACTTC. This encodes CASSKSRIYEQYF.

The gene calls are TRBV4-3 and TRBJ2-1; 12 nucleotides match TRBD2. Germline CDR1 is LGHNA and CDR2 is YSLEER. V lost 4 bases, J lost 6 bases, and 7 bases stayed unmatched. The CDR3 consists of 16 residues. CDR3 DNA sequence: TGCGCCAGCAGCCGCCAACTAGCGGGGGGCCCCAATGAGCAGTTCTTC. This sequence encodes CASSRQLAGGPNEQFF.

The chain links TRBV9 to TRBJ2-7; 8 nucleotides align to TRBD1. CDR1 and CDR2 (germline): SGDLS, YYNGEE. Trimming removed 3 bases from V and 7 bases from J; junction bases left unmatched: 6. The CDR3 length is 13 residues. The CDR3 is CASSAGGLTEQYF. The CDR3 DNA reads TGTGCCAGCAGCGCAGGGGGCCTGACTGAGCAGTACTTC.

The genes are TRBV4-1 and TRBJ2-5; 10 nucleotides match TRBD2. V was clipped by 4 bases and J by 0 bases; unmatched bases: 8. The V gene's germline CDR1 is MGHRA and CDR2 YSYEKL. This CDR3 comprises 17 residues. As DNA, the CDR3 is TGCGCCAGCAGCCCCCGGGGTAGCGGGGGGCACCAAGAGACCCAGTACTTC. Its protein product is CASSPRGSGGHQETQYF.

V gene TRBV30 combines with J gene TRBJ2-7, with TRBD1 matching 7 bases. J was trimmed by 6 bases and V by 5 bases; bases with no gene match: 4. From germline, CDR1 is GTSNPN and CDR2 SVGIG (reference sequence). The CDR3 sequence is 11 residues long. This chain's CDR3 is CAWASGGEQYF. The DNA for the CDR3 is TGTGCCTGGGCGTCAGGGGGCGAGCAGTACTTC.

In its sample, this clone was seen once. CDR3 sequence (DNA): TGTGCCAGCAGCCGGAGTGGGGGGGCGCGTTTCAATCAGCCCCAGCATTTT. The encoded protein is CASSRSGGARFNQPQHF. The rearrangement joins TRBV3-1 (or the pseudogene TRBV3-2) to TRBJ1-5; TRBD1 is a possible D gene (6 bases). The CDR3 has 17 amino acids. Trimming left V 4 bases short and J 3 bases short, with 19 bases between. Germline CDR1 is LGHDT and CDR2 is YNNKEL (reference sequence).

V gene TRBV15 combines with J gene TRBJ2-3, with D possibly being TRBD1 or TRBD2 (5 bases each). This CDR3 has 15 residues. Trimming cost V 6 bases and J 1 base, with 14 bases left between them. The germline gives CDR1 LNHNV, CDR2 YYDKDF (reference sequence). The chain's CDR3 is CATRGGGVGTDTQYF. The CDR3 DNA reads TGTGCCACCAGGGGTGGGGGAGTTGGCACAGATACGCAGTATTTT.

The gene calls are TRBV19 and TRBJ1-1, with unresolved D. V lost 6 bases and J lost 1, with 9 bases in between. CDR3 size: 13 residues. CDR1 and CDR2 (germline): LNHDA, SQIVND (reference sequence). Written as DNA, the CDR3 is TGTGCCAGTAGGCCCTTGGGGAACACTGAAGCTTTCTTT. Translating it yields CASRPLGNTEAFF. The variable domain in full, with the rest retrieved from reference TRBV19 and TRBJ1-1, is DGGITQSPKYLFRKEGQNVTLSCEQNLNHDAMYWYRQDPGQGLRLIYYSQIVNDFQKGDIAEGYSVSREKKESFPLTVTSAQKNPTAFYLCASRPLGNTEAFFGQGTRLTVV.

This chain links TRBV18 with TRBJ1-1, with 9 bases matching TRBD1. Germline CDR1 reads KGHSH; CDR2 reads LQKENI. CDR3 size: 15 residues. The ends lost 5 bases at V and 0 bases at J; junction bases unmatched: 4. Here the CDR3 DNA reads TGTGCCAGCTCATTCGGGACAGGGATGAACACTGAAGCTTTCTTT. Translation gives CASSFGTGMNTEAFF. Full variable domain (remainder filled in from reference TRBV18 and TRBJ1-1): NAGVMQNPRHLVRRRGQEARLRCSPMKGHSHVYWYRQLPEEGLKFMVYLQKENIIDESGMPKERFSAEFPKEGPSILRIQQVVRGDSAAYFCASSFGTGMNTEAFFGQGTRLTVV.

The chain is built from TRBV18 and TRBJ1-5; D is undetermined. This CDR3 is built from 14 residues. Trimming pared 6 bases from V and 7 bases from J, leaving 16 bases between. Per the germline V gene, CDR1 is KGHSH and CDR2 is LQKENI. CDR3: CASSPIPTSQPQHF. The CDR3 nucleotides read TGTGCCAGCTCCCCAATACCGACAAGCCAGCCCCAGCATTTT.

This clone was detected only once. The chain uses TRBV5-1 and TRBJ2-5, with 11 positions matching TRBD1. Germline CDR1 is SGHRS and CDR2 is YFSETQ. This CDR3 has 15 residues. The J segment lost 2 bases and the V segment lost 1 base, leaving 1 base of the junction unmatched. The CDR3 reads CASSLRDRGQETQYF. Here the CDR3 DNA reads TGCGCCAGCAGCTTGAGGGACAGGGGGCAAGAGACCCAGTACTTC.

This chain joins TRBV5-6 and TRBJ1-2; maybe TRBD1 (6 bases). With 3 bases removed from V and 5 bases from J, the gap between germline ends came to 14 bases. The CDR3 sequence is 14 residues long. In germline, CDR1 is SGHDT, CDR2 YYEEEE. CDR3 DNA: TGTGCCAGCAGCTCCGCCGGGACAAATTATGGCTACACCTTC. It codes for CASSSAGTNYGYTF. Looking up the rest from reference TRBV5-6 and TRBJ1-2 gives the full variable domain: DAGVTQSPTHLIKTRGQQVTLRCSPKSGHDTVSWYQQALGQGPQFIFQYYEEEERQRGNFPDRFSGHQFPNYSSELNVNALLLGDSALYLCASSSAGTNYGYTFGSGTRLTVV.

The J gene is TRBJ1-1, the V gene TRBV7-2; TRBD1 agrees at 11 bases. Germline V gene lookup returns CDR1 SGHTA and CDR2 FQGNSA. The V segment lost 5 bases and the J segment 4 bases; nucleotides outside the gene matches: 9. The CDR3 consists of 16 residues. CDR3 nucleotide sequence: TGTGCCAGCAGCCCCTGGACAGGGGGCGCGGGCACTGAAGCTTTCTTT. Translated: CASSPWTGGAGTEAFF.

This chain uses TRBV5-4 with TRBJ1-2, with 8 bases that match TRBD1. This CDR3 region has 15 residues. Germline V lookup: CDR1 SGHNT, CDR2 YYREEE (reference sequence). Trimming at V came to 0 bases and at J to 4 bases, leaving 5 bases not matched to a gene. CDR3 loop: CASSLEVRGPYGYTF. CDR3 nucleotide sequence: TGTGCCAGCAGCTTGGAGGTCAGGGGGCCCTATGGCTACACCTTC.

The chain uses TRBV7-9 and TRBJ2-2, with D perhaps being TRBD1 or TRBD2 (5 bases each). The CDR3 consists of 14 residues. Trimming left V 5 bases short and J 4 bases short, with 11 bases between. Germline loops: CDR1 SEHNR, CDR2 FQNEAQ (reference sequence). The CDR3: CASSRETVTGELFF. Here the CDR3 DNA reads TGTGCCAGCAGCAGGGAGACAGTCACCGGGGAGCTGTTTTTT.

The rearrangement uses TRBV18 and TRBJ2-5; TRBD1 matches 8 bases. CDR3 size: 15 residues. CDR1 and CDR2 (germline): KGHSH, LQKENI. V lost 5 bases to trimming and J lost 2 bases; unmatched junction nucleotides: 7. Here the CDR3 reads CASSTGTGPQETQYF. For the CDR3, the DNA is TGTGCCAGCTCAACCGGGACAGGTCCTCAAGAGACCCAGTACTTC.

This clone was observed a handful of times. The chain has TRBV4-3 and TRBJ1-1, with 11 positions matching TRBD1. V gave up 0 bases and J gave up 5 bases; unmatched junction bases: 8. Germline V gives CDR1 LGHNA, CDR2 YSLEER. This CDR3 contains 17 residues. In DNA form, the CDR3 reads TGCGCCAGCAGCCAAGATACAGGACAGGGGGCCTTGACTGAAGCTTTCTTT. It translates to CASSQDTGQGALTEAFF.

The chain recombines TRBV25-1 with TRBJ1-4, with TRBD1 as a possible D gene (5 bases). Per germline, CDR1 MGHDK and CDR2 SYGVNS. Trimming shortened V by 6 bases and J by 7 bases, and 12 bases separated the two germline ends. The length of the CDR3 is 13 residues. The CDR3 DNA reads as TGTGCCAGCAGGGGACTAACCGGTGAAAAACTGTTTTTT. The encoded protein is CASRGLTGEKLFF.

The chain joins TRBV7-9 to TRBJ2-4; D not resolved. The V and J ends lost 5 bases and 2 bases respectively, with 13 bases between them. Looked up from germline, CDR1 is SEHNR and CDR2 is FQNEAQ (reference sequence). This CDR3 has 15 amino acids. This CDR3 is CASSQFSDPKNIQYF. The CDR3 DNA follows: TGTGCCAGCAGCCAATTCTCAGATCCCAAAAACATTCAGTACTTC.

The chain carries TRBV18 and TRBJ1-1; D ambiguous. Germline V lookup: CDR1 KGHSH, CDR2 LQKENI. The length of the CDR3 is 13 residues. V lost 3 bases, J lost 6 bases, and 11 bases lay in between. The DNA of the CDR3 is TGTGCCAGCTCACCCCCCCCGGTCGCTGAAGCTTTCTTT. This gives the protein CASSPPPVAEAFF.

This clone showed up just once. The chain uses TRBV5-1 and TRBJ1-5; a weak D match, TRBD1 (6 bases). CDR1 is SGHRS and CDR2 is YFSETQ in the germline V gene. V was trimmed by 5 bases and J by 1 base, leaving 13 bases between them. The CDR3 consists of 15 residues. The CDR3 here is CASSPGALSNQPQHF. The CDR3 DNA reads as TGCGCCAGCAGTCCAGGGGCGCTGAGCAATCAGCCCCAGCATTTT.

The V and J genes are TRBV4-3 and TRBJ2-3, with D possibly called TRBD1 or TRBD2 (5 bases each). Germline CDR1 and CDR2: LGHNA and YSLEER. Trimming removed 2 bases at V and 3 bases at J, with 21 bases between. The CDR3 sequence is 18 residues long. The CDR3 DNA reads TGCGCCAGCAGCCAATCACCCAGCCTGGGGCGAGGGACAGATACGCAGTATTTT. Amino acid sequence: CASSQSPSLGRGTDTQYF.

The V gene is TRBV7-9, the J gene TRBJ1-2; 7 bases agree with TRBD1. The CDR3 has 12 residues. The V segment lost 7 bases and the J segment 8 bases; nucleotides outside the gene matches: 7. Germline V gene data show CDR1 as SEHNR and CDR2 as FQNEAQ (reference sequence). Written as DNA, the CDR3 is TGTGCCAGCACCGACAGGGAGCACGGCTACACCTTC. Encoded protein: CASTDREHGYTF.

The J gene is TRBJ1-3, the V gene TRBV30; unclear D gene. The germline V gene encodes CDR1 GTSNPN and CDR2 SVGIG (reference sequence). CDR3 length: 13 amino acids. Trimming removed 5 bases at V and 1 base at J, with 9 bases between. CDR3 in amino acids: CAWGAQSGNTIYF. The DNA of the CDR3 is TGTGCCTGGGGCGCTCAATCTGGAAACACCATATATTTT.

Details on this clone: Distinct nucleotide sequences in the sample also encode this CDR3. CDR3: CASSPPGGSVRYGYTF. Written as DNA, the CDR3 is TGTGCCAGCAGCCCTCCGGGGGGGTCAGTCCGATATGGCTACACCTTC. The chain uses TRBV4-2 and TRBJ1-2, with D possibly TRBD1 on 5 matching bases. With 4 bases removed from V and 5 bases from J, the gap between germline ends came to 20 bases. Germline CDR1 and CDR2: LGHNA and YNFKEQ. The CDR3 loop spans 16 amino acids.

The V and J genes are TRBV13 and TRBJ2-7; 8 positions match TRBD2. In germline, CDR1 is PRHDT, CDR2 FYEKMQ (reference sequence). The V segment lost 1 base and the J segment 4 bases; nucleotides outside the gene matches: 9. The CDR3 extends over 16 amino acids. CDR3 in amino acids: CASSLVGPGGPYEQYF. Written as DNA, the CDR3 is TGTGCCAGCAGCTTAGTGGGTCCGGGGGGGCCGTACGAGCAGTACTTC.

This chain joins TRBV19 and TRBJ1-2, with 10 positions matching TRBD1. Trimming cost V 3 bases and J 12 bases; bases outside gene matches: 10. The length of the CDR3 is 14 residues. Germline CDR1 and CDR2: LNHDA and SQIVND (reference sequence). As DNA, the CDR3 is TGTGCCAGTAGTATCCTGGGACAGGGGCCTCTTCACACCTTC. Translating gives CASSILGQGPLHTF. Supplemented by reference TRBV19 and TRBJ1-2, the full variable domain reads DGGITQSPKYLFRKEGQNVTLSCEQNLNHDAMYWYRQDPGQGLRLIYYSQIVNDFQKGDIAEGYSVSREKKESFPLTVTSAQKNPTAFYLCASSILGQGPLHTFGSGTRLTVV.

CDR3 sequence reads: CASSRSRNTGELFF. The DNA for the CDR3 is TGTGCCAGTAGCCGTAGTCGGAACACCGGGGAGCTGTTTTTT. The rearrangement joins TRBV19 to TRBJ2-2; the D is unclear. The CDR3 extends over 14 amino acids. Deletions cut 6 bases from V and 1 base from J, with 9 bases between. CDR1 and CDR2 (germline): LNHDA, SQIVND (reference sequence).

The V gene is TRBV24-1, the J gene TRBJ2-1; 15 bases line up with TRBD2. From germline, CDR1 is KGHDR and CDR2 SFDVKD. CDR3 length: 18 residues. The V and J ends lost 2 bases and 7 bases, in that order; junction bases with no gene match: 8. As DNA, the CDR3 is TGTGCCACCAGTGATTGGACTAGCGGGGGGGCCGGTGTTAATGAGCAGTTCTTC. This encodes CATSDWTSGGAGVNEQFF.

The sample holds a few counts of this clone. The chain is built from TRBV4-3 and TRBJ2-7; 8 nucleotides match TRBD2. CDR1 and CDR2 (germline): LGHNA, YSLEER. The J segment lost 2 bases and the V segment lost 6 bases, leaving 12 bases of the junction unmatched. The CDR3 has 16 amino acids. CDR3 in DNA: TGCGCCAGCAGTCGAGGTCAGGCTAGCGGGCCCTACGAGCAGTACTTC. Its protein product is CASSRGQASGPYEQYF.